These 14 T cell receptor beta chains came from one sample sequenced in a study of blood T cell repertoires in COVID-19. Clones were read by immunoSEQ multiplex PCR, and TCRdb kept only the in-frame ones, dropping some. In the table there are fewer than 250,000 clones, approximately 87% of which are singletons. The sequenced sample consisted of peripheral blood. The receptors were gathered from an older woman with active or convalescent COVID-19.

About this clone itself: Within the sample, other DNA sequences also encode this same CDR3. The CDR3 here is CASSLEGNYGYTF. The CDR3 bases are TGTGCCAGCAGCTTGGAGGGGAACTATGGCTACACCTTC. V gene TRBV5-4 combines with J gene TRBJ1-2; a possible D gene is TRBD1 (5 bases). Germline loops: CDR1 SGHNT, CDR2 YYREEE (reference sequence). The CDR3 is 13 residues long. The V gene lost 0 bases and the J gene lost 2 bases, with 5 bases spanning the gap.

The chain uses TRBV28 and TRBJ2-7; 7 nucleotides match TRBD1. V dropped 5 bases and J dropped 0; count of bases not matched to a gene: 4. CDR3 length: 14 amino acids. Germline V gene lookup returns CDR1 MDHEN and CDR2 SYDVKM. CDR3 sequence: CASSHGTVSYEQYF. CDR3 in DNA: TGTGCCAGCAGTCACGGGACAGTCTCCTACGAGCAGTACTTC.

As DNA, the CDR3 is TGTGCCAGCACCTTGGGACAGGGCACTGAAGCTTTCTTT. It codes for CASTLGQGTEAFF. J is TRBJ1-1 and V is TRBV12-3 or TRBV12-4, with 9 bases identical to TRBD1. Trimming took 7 bases from V and 4 from J; bases not matched to a gene: 4. The CDR3 is made up of 13 amino acids.

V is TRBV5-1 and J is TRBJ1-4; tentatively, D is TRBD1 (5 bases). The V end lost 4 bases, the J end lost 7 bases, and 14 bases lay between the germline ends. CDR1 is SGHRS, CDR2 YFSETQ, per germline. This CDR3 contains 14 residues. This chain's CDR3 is CASSQIPTVEKLFF. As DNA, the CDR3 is TGCGCCAGCAGCCAGATACCGACAGTTGAAAAACTGTTTTTT.

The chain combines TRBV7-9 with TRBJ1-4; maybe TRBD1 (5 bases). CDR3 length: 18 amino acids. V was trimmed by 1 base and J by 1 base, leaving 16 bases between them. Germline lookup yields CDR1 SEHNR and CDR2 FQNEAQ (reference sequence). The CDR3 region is CASSLGGQSALTNEKLFF. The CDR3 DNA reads TGTGCCAGCAGCTTAGGGGGCCAGTCAGCGTTAACTAATGAAAAACTGTTTTTT.

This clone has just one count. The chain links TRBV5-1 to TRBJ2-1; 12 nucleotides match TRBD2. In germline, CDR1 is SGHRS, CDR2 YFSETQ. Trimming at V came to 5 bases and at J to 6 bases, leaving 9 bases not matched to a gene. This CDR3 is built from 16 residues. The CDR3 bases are TGCGCCAGCAGTTTGATGACTAGCGGGGGTCTCAATGAGCAGTTCTTC. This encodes CASSLMTSGGLNEQFF.

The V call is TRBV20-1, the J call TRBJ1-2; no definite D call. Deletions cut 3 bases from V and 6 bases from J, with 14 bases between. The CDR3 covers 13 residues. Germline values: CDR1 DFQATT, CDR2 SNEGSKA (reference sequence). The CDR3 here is CSASSGEVHGYTF. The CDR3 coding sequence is TGCAGTGCTAGTAGCGGGGAAGTTCATGGCTACACCTTC.

The CDR3 loop is CASSQWQDLGNTIYF. CDR3 nucleotide sequence: TGTGCCAGCAGCCAATGGCAGGATCTTGGAAACACCATATATTTT. The rearrangement links TRBV3-1 (or the pseudogene TRBV3-2) to TRBJ1-3, with no clear D. Trimming left V 2 bases short and J 3 bases short, with 11 bases between. The CDR3 consists of 15 residues. Looked up from germline, CDR1 is LGHDT and CDR2 is YNNKEL (reference sequence).

Written as DNA, the CDR3 is TGTGCCAGCAGCCGCCTTGACATCCAGCACACAGATACGCAGTATTTT. The encoded protein is CASSRLDIQHTDTQYF. The chain is built from TRBV5-6 and TRBJ2-3, with D unresolved. The CDR3 runs 16 residues. Trimming cost V 4 bases and J 2 bases, with 17 bases left between them. Germline loops: CDR1 SGHDT, CDR2 YYEEEE.

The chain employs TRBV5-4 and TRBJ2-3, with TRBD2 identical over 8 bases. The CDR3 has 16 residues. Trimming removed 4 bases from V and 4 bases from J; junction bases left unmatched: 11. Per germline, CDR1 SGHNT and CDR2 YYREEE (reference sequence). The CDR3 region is CASSATIAGSPDTQYF. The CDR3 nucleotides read TGTGCCAGCAGCGCCACTATAGCGGGGTCCCCAGATACGCAGTATTTT.

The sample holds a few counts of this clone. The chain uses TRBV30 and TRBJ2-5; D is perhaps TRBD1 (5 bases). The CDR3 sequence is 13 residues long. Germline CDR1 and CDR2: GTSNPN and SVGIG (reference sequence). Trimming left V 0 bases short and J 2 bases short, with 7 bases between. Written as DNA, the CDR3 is TGTGCCTGGAGTGTAAACAGGCAAGAGACCCAGTACTTC. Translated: CAWSVNRQETQYF.

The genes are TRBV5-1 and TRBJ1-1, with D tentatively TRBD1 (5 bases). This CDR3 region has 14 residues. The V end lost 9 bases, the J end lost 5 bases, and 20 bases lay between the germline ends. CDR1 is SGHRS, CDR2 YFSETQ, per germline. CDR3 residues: CATKPRGEGTEAFF. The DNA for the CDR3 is TGCGCCACTAAGCCTCGTGGGGAGGGGACTGAAGCTTTCTTT.

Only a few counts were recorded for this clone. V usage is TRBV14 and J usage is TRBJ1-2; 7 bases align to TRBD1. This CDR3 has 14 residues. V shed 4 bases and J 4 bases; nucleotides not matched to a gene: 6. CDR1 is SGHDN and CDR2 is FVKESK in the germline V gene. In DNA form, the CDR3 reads TGTGCCAGCAGCCCGGGACAGAACCTCTATGGCTACACCTTC. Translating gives CASSPGQNLYGYTF. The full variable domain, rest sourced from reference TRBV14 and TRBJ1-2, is EAGVTQFPSHSVIEKGQTVTLRCDPISGHDNLYWYRRVMGKEIKFLLHFVKESKQDESGMPNNRFLAERTGGTYSTLKVQPAELEDSGVYFCASSPGQNLYGYTFGSGTRLTVV.

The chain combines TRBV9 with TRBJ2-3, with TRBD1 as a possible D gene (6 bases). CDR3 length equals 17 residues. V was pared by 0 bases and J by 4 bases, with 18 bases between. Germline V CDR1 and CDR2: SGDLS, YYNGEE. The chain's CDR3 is CASSVGVGASGSDTQYF. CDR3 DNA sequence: TGTGCCAGCAGCGTAGGAGTGGGGGCTTCAGGGTCAGATACGCAGTATTTT.